The next 20 T cell receptor beta chains were all read from a single sample in a study of blood T cell repertoires in COVID-19. Generated by immunoSEQ multiplex PCR, the TCRdb table keeps only in-frame clones and is missing some. The sample lists about 180,000 clones, about 80% occurring once. Sequenced: PBMCs or T cells enriched from blood (not recorded which). Source of these receptors: a man aged 60 to 69 who had been exposed to COVID-19.

The chain uses TRBV28 and TRBJ2-5; D uncertain. CDR3 length equals 11 residues. CDR1 is MDHEN, CDR2 SYDVKM, per germline. Trimming cost V 3 bases and J 5 bases, with 4 bases left between them. The CDR3, as DNA: TGTGCCAGCAGTTTTGAGGAGACCCAGTACTTC. It encodes CASSFEETQYF.

This chain links TRBV19 with TRBJ1-2, with TRBD1 matching over 7 bases. In germline, CDR1 is LNHDA, CDR2 SQIVND (reference sequence). Trimming cost V 4 bases and J 4 bases; bases outside gene matches: 6. This CDR3 contains 14 residues. CDR3 protein: CASSKGASGYGYTF. Written as DNA, the CDR3 is TGTGCCAGTAGTAAGGGGGCGTCGGGCTATGGCTACACCTTC. Using reference TRBV19 and TRBJ1-2 for the parts outside the CDR3, the full variable domain is DGGITQSPKYLFRKEGQNVTLSCEQNLNHDAMYWYRQDPGQGLRLIYYSQIVNDFQKGDIAEGYSVSREKKESFPLTVTSAQKNPTAFYLCASSKGASGYGYTFGSGTRLTVV.

This clone appeared once. In DNA form, the CDR3 reads TGTGCCAGTAGTATAGGGGCGAGAAGCACAGATACGCAGTATTTT. Translating gives CASSIGARSTDTQYF. V and J are TRBV19 and TRBJ2-3; D is unresolved. CDR1 is LNHDA, CDR2 SQIVND, per germline (reference sequence). The ends were cut back, 1 base at V and 0 bases at J, with 8 bases in the middle. The CDR3 sequence is 15 residues long.

The chain carries TRBV5-1 and TRBJ2-5; TRBD2 matches 11 bases. The germline V gene has CDR1 SGHRS and CDR2 YFSETQ. The CDR3 is made up of 14 amino acids. Trimming took 7 bases from V and 5 from J; bases not matched to a gene: 7. The CDR3 reads CASSTSGSGETQYF. In DNA, the CDR3 is TGCGCCAGCTCTACTAGCGGGAGTGGGGAGACCCAGTACTTC.

The rearrangement joins TRBV6-5 to TRBJ2-5; 9 nucleotides line up with TRBD1. The CDR3 is 13 amino acids. J was trimmed by 4 bases and V by 6 bases; bases with no gene match: 3. Per the germline V gene, CDR1 is MNHEY and CDR2 is SVGAGI. The CDR3 region is CASRDRGRETQYF. The CDR3, as DNA: TGTGCCAGCAGGGACAGGGGACGAGAGACCCAGTACTTC.

The chain is built from TRBV6-4 and TRBJ2-1; D unclear. V shed 0 bases and J shed 5 bases, with 11 bases lying between them. CDR1 and CDR2 from the germline V gene are MRHNA and SNTAGT. The CDR3 runs to 15 residues. CDR3 sequence (DNA): TGTGCCAGCAGTGACTCCTTGTGGAGTGACAATGAGCAGTTCTTC. Its translation is CASSDSLWSDNEQFF.

This clone has only one observation. V usage is TRBV2 and J usage is TRBJ1-2; D is unclear. Trimming stripped 2 bases from V and 8 bases from J, with 9 bases between. Germline CDR1 SNHLY, CDR2 FYNNEI. This CDR3 region has 12 residues. The CDR3 coding sequence is TGTGCCAGCAGTGAAAACCGAGGGGGCTACACCTTC. This sequence encodes CASSENRGGYTF.

CDR3 DNA sequence: TGCAGCGTAGGACAGGAAGTGGACTATGGCTACACCTTC. Translation gives CSVGQEVDYGYTF. J is TRBJ1-2 and V is TRBV29-1; 7 bases agree with TRBD1. CDR3 length: 13 residues. The junction had 7 bases not matched to a gene; V was cut back by 6 bases and J by 3 bases. Germline values: CDR1 SQVTM, CDR2 ANQGSEA.

The V gene is TRBV2, the J gene TRBJ2-7; maybe TRBD1 (5 bases). Germline CDR1 reads SNHLY; CDR2 reads FYNNEI. Trimming cost V 2 bases and J 6 bases, with 8 bases left between them. There are 12 residues in the CDR3. This chain's CDR3 is CASSESRVEQYF. For the CDR3, the DNA is TGTGCCAGCAGTGAAAGCAGGGTCGAGCAGTACTTC.

The J gene is TRBJ2-3, the V gene TRBV10-1; D remains unclear. The CDR3 totals 14 residues. Per the germline V gene, CDR1 is WNHNN and CDR2 is SYGVQD (reference sequence). Deletions cut 0 bases from V and 4 bases from J, with 8 bases between. CDR3 amino acids: CASSESTGADTQYF. CDR3 sequence (DNA): TGCGCCAGCAGTGAGTCGACGGGTGCAGATACGCAGTATTTT.

CDR3 sequence: CASSLAASVSSYEQYF. DNA of the CDR3: TGTGCCAGCAGCTTAGCGGCTAGCGTGTCCTCCTACGAGCAGTACTTC. The chain employs TRBV7-8 and TRBJ2-7, with a tentative D call TRBD2 (6 bases). Trimming cost V 0 bases and J 0 bases, with 12 bases left between them. This CDR3 spans 16 amino acids. Germline V gene data show CDR1 as SGHVS and CDR2 as FQNEAQ.

In its sample, this clone was seen a few times. This chain uses TRBV27 with TRBJ2-3, with 9 bases fitting TRBD2. The CDR3 sequence is 13 residues long. V was pared by 7 bases and J by 3 bases, with 2 bases of the junction left unmatched. Per germline, CDR1 MNHEY and CDR2 SMNVEV (reference sequence). CDR3 nucleotides: TGTGCCAGCAAAAGCGGGAGGACAGATACGCAGTATTTT. Translated: CASKSGRTDTQYF.

This clone was picked up one time. The rearrangement joins TRBV11-2 to TRBJ2-1; D remains unclear. CDR3 length equals 14 residues. Germline V gives CDR1 SGHAT, CDR2 FQNNGV. Trimming took off 1 base at V and 4 bases at J, with 8 bases between the two ends. Here the CDR3 DNA reads TGTGCCAGCAGCTTAGCTTGGAGTTACAATGAGCAGTTCTTC. Translated, it gives CASSLAWSYNEQFF.

The chain links TRBV19 to TRBJ2-5, with 7 bases identical to TRBD2. Germline assignment: CDR1 LNHDA and CDR2 SQIVND (reference sequence). Trimming took 8 bases from V and 4 from J; bases not matched to a gene: 13. This CDR3 region has 15 residues. CDR3: CASSLAWGGVETQYF. DNA of the CDR3: TGTGCCAGTTCCCTAGCGTGGGGAGGGGTAGAGACCCAGTACTTC.

This chain uses TRBV3-1 (or the pseudogene TRBV3-2) with TRBJ2-3; TRBD1 aligns across 8 bases. The V and J ends lost 3 bases and 6 bases, in that order; junction bases with no gene match: 11. Germline CDR1 and CDR2: LGHDT and YNNKEL (reference sequence). The CDR3 runs 16 residues. The CDR3 sequence is CASSQRGRGRGDTQYF. For the CDR3, the DNA is TGTGCCAGCAGCCAGCGGGGCAGGGGGCGAGGGGATACGCAGTATTTT.

V gene TRBV7-2 combines with J gene TRBJ2-3; 7 bases agree with TRBD2. The J segment lost 6 bases and the V segment lost 1 base, leaving 7 bases of the junction unmatched. Germline CDR1 reads SGHTA; CDR2 reads FQGNSA. The CDR3 length is 15 residues. The CDR3 protein is CASSLVAGAADTQYF. The CDR3, as DNA: TGTGCCAGCAGCTTAGTGGCGGGAGCTGCGGATACGCAGTATTTT.

This clone occurred once. The V and J genes are TRBV3-1 (or the pseudogene TRBV3-2) and TRBJ2-7; 7 nucleotides agree with TRBD1. Germline V gene data show CDR1 as LGHDT and CDR2 as YNNKEL (reference sequence). This CDR3 contains 15 residues. V lost 1 base, J lost 8 bases, and 11 bases stayed unmatched. The DNA of the CDR3 is TGTGCCAGCAGCCAAGTCTCGGTCAGGGGGTGTCAGCAGTACTTC. Translated: CASSQVSVRGCQQYF.

The J gene is TRBJ2-3, the V gene TRBV5-1, with 8 bases identical to TRBD2. CDR3 length: 16 amino acids. Germline V gene lookup returns CDR1 SGHRS and CDR2 YFSETQ. After removal of 0 bases from V and 5 bases from J, the junction contained 8 bases not matched to a gene. This CDR3 is CASSLGASGSLDTQYF. The DNA of the CDR3 is TGCGCCAGCAGCTTGGGGGCCAGCGGGAGTCTAGATACGCAGTATTTT.

This clone was observed a handful of times. The rearrangement links TRBV9 to TRBJ1-6; D might be TRBD1 (5 bases). Germline V lookup: CDR1 SGDLS, CDR2 YYNGEE. V lost 0 bases, J lost 10 bases, and 20 bases lay in between. This CDR3 is 17 amino acids long. The CDR3 region has the DNA TGTGCCAGCAGCGTAGAAGGGGCCAGGGTTGGGAACTCACCCCTCCACTTT. The encoded protein is CASSVEGARVGNSPLHF.

The genes are TRBV29-1 and TRBJ2-1, with 10 bases aligning to TRBD2. The CDR3 is made up of 13 amino acids. Germline CDR1 reads SQVTM; CDR2 reads ANQGSEA. Trimming removed 7 bases from V and 3 bases from J; junction bases left unmatched: 3. DNA for the CDR3: TGCAGCGCAACTAGCGGGAACTACAATGAGCAGTTCTTC. Protein product: CSATSGNYNEQFF.